The 8 T cell receptor beta chains below come from one sample, sequenced in a study of blood T cell repertoires in COVID-19. The data were produced by immunoSEQ multiplex PCR, yet TCRdb's version contains in-frame clones alone and is incomplete. The sample consists of 320,000 or so clones, around nine tenths of them appearing once. Sequencing was carried out using PBMCs or T cells enriched from blood (not recorded which). These receptors were collected from a man aged 25 to 40 who had recovered from COVID-19.

This chain joins TRBV5-8 and TRBJ1-2; D is undetermined. V lost 9 bases, J lost 7 bases, and 28 bases lay in between. The CDR3 has 16 amino acids. Germline CDR1 and CDR2: SGHTS and YDEGEE. The CDR3 sequence is CATSRRGWYVNLGYTF. The CDR3 DNA reads as TGTGCCACCTCCCGGCGGGGATGGTATGTGAATCTTGGCTACACCTTC.

The V and J genes are TRBV10-2 and TRBJ2-1, with TRBD2 identical over 13 bases. From germline, CDR1 is WSHSY and CDR2 SAAADI. The J segment lost 7 bases and the V segment lost 10 bases, leaving 4 bases of the junction unmatched. The CDR3 runs 13 residues. Written as DNA, the CDR3 is TGCGCCACCAGGACTAGCGGGGGAAATGAGCAGTTCTTC. Its translation: CATRTSGGNEQFF.

This chain links TRBV4-1 with TRBJ2-2, with D maybe TRBD1 (6 bases). V shed 5 bases and J shed 3 bases, with 19 bases lying between them. This CDR3 region has 17 residues. The germline gives CDR1 MGHRA, CDR2 YSYEKL. CDR3 residues: CASSETPGVGDTGELFF. DNA for the CDR3: TGCGCCAGCAGCGAAACCCCAGGGGTTGGGGACACCGGGGAGCTGTTTTTT.

The chain uses TRBV9 and TRBJ2-7, with TRBD1 as a possible D gene (6 bases). With 5 bases removed from V and 2 bases from J, the gap between germline ends came to 11 bases. Germline V lookup: CDR1 SGDLS, CDR2 YYNGEE. The CDR3 is 13 residues long. The CDR3 protein is CASSSGHPYEQYF. CDR3 nucleotides: TGTGCCAGCAGTTCGGGACACCCCTACGAGCAGTACTTC.

This clone was seen only once. V and J are TRBV6-1 and TRBJ2-1; no clear D gene. CDR1 is MNHNS and CDR2 is SASEGT in the germline V gene. Trimming stripped 1 base from V and 0 bases from J, with 10 bases between. This CDR3 contains 16 residues. This chain's CDR3 is CASSEVRFSSYNEQFF. The CDR3 coding sequence is TGTGCCAGCAGTGAAGTTCGGTTTAGCTCCTACAATGAGCAGTTCTTC.

This clone was counted once. This sequence joins TRBV5-8 and TRBJ1-1, with 7 bases matching TRBD1. This CDR3 is 14 amino acids long. Germline lookup yields CDR1 SGHTS and CDR2 YDEGEE. The junction had 3 bases not matched to a gene; V was cut back by 3 bases and J by 1 base. This chain's CDR3 is CASSYRGANTEAFF. CDR3 bases: TGTGCCAGCAGCTACAGGGGTGCGAACACTGAAGCTTTCTTT.

The chain joins TRBV5-1 to TRBJ2-3, with D maybe TRBD2 (6 bases). Germline V gives CDR1 SGHRS, CDR2 YFSETQ. V was shortened by 0 bases and J by 1 base, with 9 bases between the two germline ends. This CDR3 comprises 15 residues. This chain's CDR3 is CASSLDGGGTDTQYF. The CDR3 DNA follows: TGCGCCAGCAGCTTGGACGGCGGGGGCACAGATACGCAGTATTTT.

The gene calls are TRBV18 and TRBJ2-7, with 12 positions matching TRBD2. The V gene end was trimmed by 6 bases and the J gene end by 6 bases; junction bases not matched to a gene: 6. CDR1 and CDR2 from the germline V gene are KGHSH and LQKENI. This CDR3 contains 14 residues. The CDR3 bases are TGTGCCAGCTCGCAGGGACTAGCGGGCTCCGAGCAGTACTTC. This gives the protein CASSQGLAGSEQYF.